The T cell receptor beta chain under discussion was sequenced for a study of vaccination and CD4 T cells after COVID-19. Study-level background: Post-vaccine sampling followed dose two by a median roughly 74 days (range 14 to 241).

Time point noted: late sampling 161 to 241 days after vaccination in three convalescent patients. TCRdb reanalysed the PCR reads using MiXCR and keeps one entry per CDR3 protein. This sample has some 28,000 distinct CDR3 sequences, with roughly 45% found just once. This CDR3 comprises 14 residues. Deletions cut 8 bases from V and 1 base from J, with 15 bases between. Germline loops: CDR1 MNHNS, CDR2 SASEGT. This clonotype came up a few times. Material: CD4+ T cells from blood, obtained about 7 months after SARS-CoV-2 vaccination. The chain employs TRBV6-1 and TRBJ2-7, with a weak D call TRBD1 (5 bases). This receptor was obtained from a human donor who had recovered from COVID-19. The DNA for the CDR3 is TGTGCCAGCGTCCCTCCAGGGCGATCCTACGAGCAGTACTTC. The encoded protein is CASVPPGRSYEQYF.